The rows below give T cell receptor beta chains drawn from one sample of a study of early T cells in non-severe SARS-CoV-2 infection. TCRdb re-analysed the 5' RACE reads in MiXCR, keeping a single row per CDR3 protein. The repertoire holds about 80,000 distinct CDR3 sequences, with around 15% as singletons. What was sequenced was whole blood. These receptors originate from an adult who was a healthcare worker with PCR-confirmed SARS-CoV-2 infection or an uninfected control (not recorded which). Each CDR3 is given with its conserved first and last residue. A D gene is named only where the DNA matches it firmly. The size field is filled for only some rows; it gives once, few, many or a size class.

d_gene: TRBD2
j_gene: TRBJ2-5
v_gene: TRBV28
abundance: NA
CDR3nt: TGTGCCAGCAGTGCCGGGACTAGCGGGGGAGAGACCCAGTACTTC
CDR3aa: CASSAGTSGGETQYF

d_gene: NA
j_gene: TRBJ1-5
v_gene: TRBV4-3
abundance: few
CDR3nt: TGCGCCAGCAGCCAAGGAACTCGCAATCAGCCCCAGCATTTT
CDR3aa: CASSQGTRNQPQHF

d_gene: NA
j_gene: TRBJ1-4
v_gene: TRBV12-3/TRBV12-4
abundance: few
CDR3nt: TGTGCCAGCAGTTTGGGGGCTTCTAATGAAAAACTGTTTTTT
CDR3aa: CASSLGASNEKLFF

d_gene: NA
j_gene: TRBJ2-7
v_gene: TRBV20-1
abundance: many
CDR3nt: TGCAGTGCTCGAACCGGGACCGCGAGCTCCTACGAGCAGTACTTC
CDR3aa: CSARTGTASSYEQYF

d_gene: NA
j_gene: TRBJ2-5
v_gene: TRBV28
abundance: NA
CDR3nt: TGTGCCAGCAGTGCAGGTGGTGTAGGGGAGCGAGAGACCCAGTACTTC
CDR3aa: CASSAGGVGERETQYF

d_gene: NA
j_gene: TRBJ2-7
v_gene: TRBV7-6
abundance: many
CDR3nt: TGTGCCAGCAGCTTAGGTCCCGGACAAGCGTCCTACGAGCAGTACTTC
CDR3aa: CASSLGPGQASYEQYF

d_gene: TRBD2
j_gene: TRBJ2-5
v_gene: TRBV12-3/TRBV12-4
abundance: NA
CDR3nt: TGTGCCAGCAGCCGGACTAGCGGGGGGGCCCAAATGGAGACCCAGTACTTC
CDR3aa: CASSRTSGGAQMETQYF

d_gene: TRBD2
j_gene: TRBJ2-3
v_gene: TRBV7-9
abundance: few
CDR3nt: TGTGCCAGCAGCCCCTCCGGGACGGGAGGGACAGATACGCAGTATTTT
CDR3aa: CASSPSGTGGTDTQYF

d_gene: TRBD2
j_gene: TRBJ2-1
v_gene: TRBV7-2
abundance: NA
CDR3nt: TGTGCCAGCAGCATTCGGACTAGCGGGGGTCGATACAATGAGCAGTTCTTC
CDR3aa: CASSIRTSGGRYNEQFF

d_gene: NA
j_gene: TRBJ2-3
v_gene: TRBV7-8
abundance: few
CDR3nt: TGTGCCAGCAGCTTAGTCGGGGATACGCAGTATTTT
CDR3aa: CASSLVGDTQYF

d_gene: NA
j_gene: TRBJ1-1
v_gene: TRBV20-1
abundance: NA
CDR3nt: TGCAGTGCTACCCACGGACAAGAAGCTTTCTTT
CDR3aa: CSATHGQEAFF

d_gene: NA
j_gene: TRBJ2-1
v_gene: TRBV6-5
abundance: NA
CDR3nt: TGTGCCAGCAGTTGGAGAGGTAATGAGCAGTTCTTC
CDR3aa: CASSWRGNEQFF

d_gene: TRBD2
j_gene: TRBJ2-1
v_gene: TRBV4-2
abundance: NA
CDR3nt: TGTGCCAGCAGCCAAGATCATGGAGCGGGAAACAATGAGCAGTTCTTC
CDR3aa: CASSQDHGAGNNEQFF

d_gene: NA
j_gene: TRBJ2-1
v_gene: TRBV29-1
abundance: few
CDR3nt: TGCAGCGTAGGTCCTCACAATGAGCAGTTCTTC
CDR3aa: CSVGPHNEQFF

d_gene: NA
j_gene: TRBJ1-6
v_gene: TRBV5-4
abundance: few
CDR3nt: TGTGCCAGCAGCTTGACAGACGGACTTAATTCACCCCTCCACTTT
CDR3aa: CASSLTDGLNSPLHF

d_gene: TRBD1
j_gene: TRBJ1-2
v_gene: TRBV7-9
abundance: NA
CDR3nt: TGTGCCAGCAGCTCCTCTTTCCCGGGACAGCATGGGGGCTACACCTTC
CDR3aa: CASSSSFPGQHGGYTF

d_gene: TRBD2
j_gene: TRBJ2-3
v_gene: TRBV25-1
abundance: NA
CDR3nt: TGTGCCAGCAGTGTCGGGACTAGCGCCGTAGGTACGCAGTATTTT
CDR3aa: CASSVGTSAVGTQYF

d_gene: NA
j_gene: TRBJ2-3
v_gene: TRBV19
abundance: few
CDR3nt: TGTGCCAGTAGTACCTATGGGGCCTCAGATACGCAGTATTTT
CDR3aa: CASSTYGASDTQYF

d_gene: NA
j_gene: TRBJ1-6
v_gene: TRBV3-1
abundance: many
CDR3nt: TGTGCCAGCAGCCGGGACAACGCATATTCACCCCTCCACTTT
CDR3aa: CASSRDNAYSPLHF

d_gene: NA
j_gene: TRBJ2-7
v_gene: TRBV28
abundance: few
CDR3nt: TGTGCCAGCAATTTGCGGAACGAGCAGTACTTC
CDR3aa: CASNLRNEQYF